The rows below give T cell receptor beta chains drawn from one sample of a study of T cells in Graves' hyperthyroidism and ophthalmopathy. TCRdb used MiXCR to reprocess the multiplex PCR reads, holding one entry per CDR3 protein. This table holds almost 500,000 distinct CDR3 sequences, roughly 22% found once. Specimen: blood. These receptors all stem from a woman aged 70-85 years with Graves' ophthalmopathy. Both conserved end residues are part of each CDR3. D genes are given only for firm matches. Only part of the rows carry a size: once, few, many, or a class if the clone is expanded.

abundance	d_gene	v_gene	j_gene	CDR3nt	CDR3aa
.	.	TRBV6-1	TRBJ1-1	TGTGCCAGCAGTCCCCCCAGGACCTCGGTCACTGAAGCTTTCTTT	CASSPPRTSVTEAFF
.	TRBD1	TRBV28	TRBJ1-6	TGTGCCAGCAGTTTCCCCTGGGGGACAGGAACCTATAATTCACCCCTCCACTTT	CASSFPWGTGTYNSPLHF
.	.	TRBV9	TRBJ2-1	TGTGCCAGCAGCGTCACTGGAACCCTAGTCAATGAGCAGTTCTTC	CASSVTGTLVNEQFF
few	.	TRBV7-7	TRBJ1-5	TGTGCTAGCAGCAGAAGCCCGTATCAGCCCCAGCATTTT	CASSRSPYQPQHF
few	TRBD1	TRBV7-2	TRBJ2-3	TGTGCCAGCAGCTACAGGGGTGCAGATACGCAGTATTTT	CASSYRGADTQYF
many	.	TRBV28	TRBJ2-1	TGTGCCAGCACTTCCGAAAGCGGGAATGAGCAGTTCTTC	CASTSESGNEQFF
few	TRBD2	TRBV14	TRBJ2-7	TGTGCCAGCAGCCAAGATCTTTCTAGCGGGAGGGCCTACGAGCAGTACTTC	CASSQDLSSGRAYEQYF
few	.	TRBV6-1	TRBJ2-2	TGTGCCAGCAGTACCGATAGAAGGGAACTGTTTTTT	CASSTDRRELFF
.	.	TRBV20-1	TRBJ2-1	TGCAGTGCGCCTAGTTTCCATGAGCAGTTCTTC	CSAPSFHEQFF
.	.	TRBV11-3	TRBJ2-1	TGTGCCAGCACCCTAACGAGTAGCTACCACAATGAGCAGTTCTTC	CASTLTSSYHNEQFF
few	TRBD1	TRBV20-1	TRBJ1-1	TGCAGTGCTAGTAGGACAGGTTCAATGGCGATGACTGAAGCTTTCTTT	CSASRTGSMAMTEAFF
.	.	TRBV10-1	TRBJ1-3	TGCGCCAGCAGTGACCATCGGGGACTCGGAAACACCATATATTTT	CASSDHRGLGNTIYF
.	.	TRBV7-9	TRBJ2-1	TGTGCCAGCAGCTTAGCTAGTCTAGCCTACAATGAGCAGTTCTTC	CASSLASLAYNEQFF
.	.	TRBV19	TRBJ1-1	TGTGCCAGTAGTACTGGACAGAGGAACACTGAAGCTTTCTTT	CASSTGQRNTEAFF
few	.	TRBV28	TRBJ1-1	TGTGCCAGCAGTTTAATATCTGGGATGAACACTGAAGCTTTCTTT	CASSLISGMNTEAFF
few	.	TRBV7-2	TRBJ1-2	TGTGCCAGCAGCTTAGCCGACATCGGTGGCTACACCTTC	CASSLADIGGYTF
few	.	TRBV6-6	TRBJ2-7	TGTGCCAGCGGAATCACCCTAAGGTCCTACGAGCAGTACTTC	CASGITLRSYEQYF
.	TRBD1	TRBV6-1	TRBJ2-7	TGTGCCAGCAGTCCCAGGGGGCAGAGGGAGCAGTACTTC	CASSPRGQREQYF
many	TRBD1	TRBV2	TRBJ1-1	TGTGCCAGCAGTGAATTGAGGACAGGGGGCGCCGTTGAAGCTTTCTTT	CASSELRTGGAVEAFF
.	TRBD1	TRBV7-9	TRBJ1-2	TGTGCCAGCAGCTTATCGAGACAGGGGTCAAATGGCTACACCTTC	CASSLSRQGSNGYTF
.	.	TRBV19	TRBJ2-7	TGTGCCAGCTCACCATCCTGGGGAGCCGAGCAGTACTTC	CASSPSWGAEQYF
.	.	TRBV5-1	TRBJ2-1	TGCGCCAGCGGGAGGGGACAGACCTACAATGAGCAGTTCTTC	CASGRGQTYNEQFF
few	.	TRBV6-1	TRBJ2-1	TGTGCCAGCAGTACCCCCGGTGGCAGGGGTACCTACAATGAGCAGTTCTTC	CASSTPGGRGTYNEQFF
many	.	TRBV28	TRBJ2-2	TGTGCCACTGGACTTGGCAAAAACACCGGGGAGCTGTTTTTT	CATGLGKNTGELFF
.	.	TRBV9	TRBJ1-5	TGTGCCAGCAGCGTAGGGGGGAAGGGTTGGATGAACAATCAGCCCCAGCATTTT	CASSVGGKGWMNNQPQHF
many	TRBD1	TRBV6-2/TRBV6-3	TRBJ1-5	TGTGCCAGCAGAACAGGGGGCAATCAGCCCCAGCATTTT	CASRTGGNQPQHF
.	TRBD2	TRBV10-3	TRBJ2-4	TGTGCCATCAGTCAAGGGACTAGCAGCGGCATTCAGTACTTC	CAISQGTSSGIQYF
many	.	TRBV28	TRBJ1-5	TGTGCCAGCATTCCACCCGGGGGGTGGCAGGTTCAGCCCCAGCATTTT	CASIPPGGWQVQPQHF
.	.	TRBV19	TRBJ2-1	TGTGCCAGTAGTAGGAATCCTGGGGGCCGCGATGAGCAGTTCTTC	CASSRNPGGRDEQFF
few	.	TRBV6-5	TRBJ2-4	TGTGCCAGCAGTTACGTCCAGGGGCCCCTCTATGAAAACATTCAGTACTTC	CASSYVQGPLYENIQYF
.	.	TRBV6-1	TRBJ1-4	TGTGCCAGCAACCCAGGGAAAGCAACTAATGAAAAACTGTTTTTT	CASNPGKATNEKLFF
.	TRBD2	TRBV3-1	TRBJ2-1	TGTGCCAGCAGCCACCTAACTAGCGGGATGGGGTCCAATGAGCAGTTCTTC	CASSHLTSGMGSNEQFF
.	.	TRBV3-1	TRBJ1-2	TGTGCCAGCAGCCAAGGGGGGGCCCCCTATGGCTACACCTTC	CASSQGGAPYGYTF
few	.	TRBV6-2/TRBV6-3	TRBJ2-1	TGTGCCAGTTTGAGGAAAGGATCCTACAATGAGCAGTTCTTC	CASLRKGSYNEQFF
.	TRBD2	TRBV7-7	TRBJ2-7	TGTGCTAGCAGCGCTAGCGGGGCCTTCCTCTACGAGCAGTACTTC	CASSASGAFLYEQYF
.	.	TRBV20-1	TRBJ2-5	TGCAGTGCTAGAGATATAAGGCCCGGGGAAGGGACCCAGTACTTC	CSARDIRPGEGTQYF
many	.	TRBV3-1	TRBJ2-5	TGTGCCAGCAGCCAAGAAGAGACCCAGTACTTC	CASSQEETQYF
.	TRBD1	TRBV14	TRBJ1-6	TGTGCCAGCAGCCAAGATTTGGGACAGGGGACTTCACCCCTCCACTTT	CASSQDLGQGTSPLHF
.	.	TRBV15	TRBJ2-3	TGTGCCACCAGCAGAGATCGTGACTTAGCAGATACGCAGTATTTT	CATSRDRDLADTQYF
.	TRBD2	TRBV5-5	TRBJ2-2	TGCGCCAGCAGCCAGGCAGTTAGCGGGAGTAGGGGGGAGCTGTTTTTT	CASSQAVSGSRGELFF
few	.	TRBV20-1	TRBJ1-2	TGCAGTGCCGAAAAAGGCATTAACTATGGCTACACCTTC	CSAEKGINYGYTF
few	.	TRBV27	TRBJ1-6	TGTGCCAGCAGTTTATCGGCAGGTGCCCCCAATTCACCCCTCCACTTT	CASSLSAGAPNSPLHF
.	TRBD1	TRBV6-1	TRBJ1-1	TGTGCCAGCAGAAGAGACAGGGGGCACACTGAAGCTTTCTTT	CASRRDRGHTEAFF
.	.	TRBV24-1	TRBJ2-5	TGTGCCACCAGTGATCCAACTAGCACAGAGACCCAGTACTTC	CATSDPTSTETQYF
many	.	TRBV12-3/TRBV12-4	TRBJ2-5	TGTGCCAGCAGTTTAGAAAAGACTAGGCCAAGTCAAGAGACCCAGTACTTC	CASSLEKTRPSQETQYF
few	TRBD1	TRBV4-3	TRBJ2-1	TGCGCCAGCAGCCAAGATTGGGCAGGGGGCAGGAATGAGCAGTTCTTC	CASSQDWAGGRNEQFF
.	.	TRBV30	TRBJ2-5	TGTGCCTGGACGAGGGTGGAGGAGACCCAGTACTTC	CAWTRVEETQYF
.	.	TRBV5-6	TRBJ2-1	TGTGCCAGCAGCTTGTTGACCTACAATGAGCAGTTCTTC	CASSLLTYNEQFF
.	.	TRBV15	TRBJ1-2	TGTGCCACCAGCAGAGATCGGAGTTGGGTAAGCGGCTACACCTTC	CATSRDRSWVSGYTF
few	.	TRBV6-1	TRBJ2-3	TGTGCCAGCAGTGATTTTTTGCGAGGGGCGCAGGGTACGCAGTATTTT	CASSDFLRGAQGTQYF
many	.	TRBV6-2/TRBV6-3	TRBJ1-1	TGTGCCAGCAGTTACTCTACGAGAACTGAAGCTTTCTTT	CASSYSTRTEAFF
.	.	TRBV6-2/TRBV6-3	TRBJ2-7	TGTGCCAGCAGTTTTCTTAGCGGTACCTACGAGCAGTACTTC	CASSFLSGTYEQYF
.	TRBD2	TRBV7-6	TRBJ2-5	TGTGCCAGCAGCGCGGGGGGGACCCAGTACTTC	CASSAGGTQYF
.	TRBD1	TRBV12-3/TRBV12-4	TRBJ2-2	TGTGCCAGCAGTTTCGTGGGACAGGGGACCGGGGAGCTGTTTTTT	CASSFVGQGTGELFF
few	.	TRBV29-1	TRBJ2-7	TGCAGCGCCCTGGGGACGGCCTACGAGCAGTACTTC	CSALGTAYEQYF
.	.	TRBV6-6	TRBJ2-7	TGTGCCAGCAGTTACCCGGATTACGAGCAGTACTTC	CASSYPDYEQYF
many	TRBD2	TRBV30	TRBJ2-1	TGTGCCTGGAGTCGTCGGGCTAGCGGGAGCAATGAGCAGTTCTTC	CAWSRRASGSNEQFF
many	.	TRBV7-9	TRBJ2-3	TGTGCCAGCAGCTTAGGATTAGGCACAGATACGCAGTATTTT	CASSLGLGTDTQYF
few	.	TRBV12-5	TRBJ1-2	TGTGCTAGTGGTTTGATTGGGGCCGGCTACACCTTC	CASGLIGAGYTF